This T cell receptor beta chain was sequenced during a study of blood T cell repertoires in COVID-19 (dated by TCRdb to the early 2020s). Regarding the research as a whole: Collaborator samples came from the United States, Italy and Spain and covered acute and convalescent phases of COVID-19. The prospective study material was composed of cDNA or gDNA derived from T cells, B-cell-depleted T cells, or PBMCs. The dataset comprised deeply sampled blood TCRbeta repertoires from subjects exposed to, actively infected with, or recovered from COVID-19. The repertoires were released in a freely available public database meant as a resource for research on the immune response to SARS-CoV-2. The samples were drawn from the first 160 participants of the ongoing ImmuneRACE study and from roughly 1,300 subjects provided by 6 global collaborators. A de-identified subject ID, COVID-19 status, age in years and sex were almost always included in the sample metadata. HLA class I and class II types, where available, came from metadata supplied by the sample provider rather than from assay-based typing.

TCRbeta CDR3 regions were amplified from genomic DNA by means of the immunoSEQ Assay, a bias-controlled multiplex PCR. Concerning the study's data processing: The number of nucleated cells in each sample was estimated from the amplification of reference gene primers within the assay. Sequence reads were collapsed and filtered to measure the absolute abundance of every unique TCRbeta CDR3 rearrangement. For each sample, productive Simpson clonality was calculated by taking the square root of Simpson's diversity index across productive rearrangements. In TCRdb, the immuneACCESS table is reduced to in-frame sequences with V and J assigned. These tables do not hold every clone; where another copy was compared, an unresolved V gene accounts for under half, and the others remain unexplained. V and J calls and clone size are given by that table; D and trimming were obtained from the DNA. The sample profile shows about 250,000 clones; 80% to 90% of them were found once. In total, the top ten clones hold less than 2% of the sample.

Concerning this clone: It has no known antigen specificity. There are no base qualities to consult, and no much larger clone falls within one base.

Participants in the prospective study were enrolled through a virtual design, were aged about 18 to 90 years, and lived in roughly 26 United States geographic areas. Cohort assignment in the prospective study relied on participant-reported clinical history from a screening survey and a study questionnaire. ImmuneRACE Cohort 3 recovered participants were defined by two consecutive negative NP/OP PCR tests, healthcare professional clearance, or symptom resolution. Mobile phlebotomists in the prospective study collected whole blood, serum and a nasopharyngeal or oropharyngeal swab from every participant. Prospective study participants could optionally give additional blood draws and questionnaires over an approximately two-month period. Prospective study blood samples were shipped either frozen or at room temperature before DNA extraction. V is pared back by 4 bases and J by 1 base, with 11 bases lying between the germline termini. The CDR3 goes from the cysteine to the phenylalanine over 14 residues. CDR3 DNA is the only sequence kept; it has 42 bases, read in frame from the first base. Via the germline V gene (reference sequence), CDR1 is MNHEY and CDR2 SMNVEV.

Overall study outcomes, separate from this receptor: How much clinical and demographic metadata was included differed by source and by participant, and the metadata was provided uncurated.

This chain is built from TRBV27 and TRBJ2-7; the D gene cannot be named for sure. This TCR derives from a man aged 40-50 years who had recovered from COVID-19. Sample: PBMCs or T cells enriched from blood (not recorded which). The DNA is as follows: TGTGCCAGCAGTTCGGGTCGTGGGTCCTACGAGCAGTACTTC. Its translation is CASSSGRGSYEQYF.